These 28 T cell receptor beta chains came from one sample sequenced in a study of shared clonotypes between healthy human individuals. Sequenced by immunoSEQ multiplex PCR; TCRdb stores in-frame clones only, minus some. Among 550,000 to 700,000 clones listed, more than 70% were seen once. The sequenced sample consisted of memory CD4+ T cells sorted from blood. Specified subset: CD45RA-negative fraction. The receptors were gathered from a woman in her thirties in good health.

The chain's CDR3 is CASSSPGTALREKLFF. The CDR3 DNA reads as TGTGCCAGCAGTTCCCCCGGGACAGCATTGAGGGAAAAACTGTTTTTT. The gene calls are TRBV28 and TRBJ1-4; 7 nucleotides line up with TRBD1. V shed 4 bases and J 8 bases; nucleotides not matched to a gene: 13. CDR1 and CDR2 from the germline V gene are MDHEN and SYDVKM. The CDR3 is 16 residues long.

The gene calls are TRBV28 and TRBJ1-2; TRBD1 is a possible D gene (5 bases). CDR3 length equals 13 residues. V was trimmed by 6 bases and J by 2 bases, leaving 10 bases between them. The germline V gene has CDR1 MDHEN and CDR2 SYDVKM. CDR3 nucleotide sequence: TGTGCCAGCAGCCCGGGGGGGAACTATGGCTACACCTTC. This codes for CASSPGGNYGYTF.

The rearrangement uses TRBV2 and TRBJ2-1; D gene unclear. V lost 3 bases to trimming and J lost 8 bases, with 11 bases between them. Per germline, CDR1 SNHLY and CDR2 FYNNEI. This CDR3 is 13 amino acids long. The CDR3 DNA follows: TGTGCCAGCAGTGATGTCAGTTTGGATGAGCAGTTCTTC. Translation gives CASSDVSLDEQFF.

This clone was found a few times. This rearrangement joins TRBV29-1 to TRBJ2-1, with TRBD1 matching 10 bases. CDR3 size: 14 residues. V shed 4 bases and J 10 bases; nucleotides not matched to a gene: 10. Per the germline V gene, CDR1 is SQVTM and CDR2 is ANQGSEA. The CDR3: CSVVRQGALEEQFF. CDR3 DNA: TGCAGCGTTGTTAGACAGGGGGCGCTTGAGGAGCAGTTCTTC.

This clone was seen a handful of times. CDR3 region: CASSRRGTSGYNEQFF. CDR3 DNA sequence: TGCGCCAGCAGCCGAAGGGGGACTAGCGGTTACAATGAGCAGTTCTTC. The chain is built from TRBV4-1 and TRBJ2-1, with TRBD2 matching over 11 bases. V was pared by 4 bases and J by 4 bases, with 6 bases of the junction left unmatched. The CDR3 has 16 residues. The germline gives CDR1 MGHRA, CDR2 YSYEKL.

V gene TRBV4-1 combines with J gene TRBJ2-1; TRBD1 or TRBD2 may be the D gene (5 bases each). V shed 0 bases and J shed 12 bases, with 15 bases lying between them. Per the germline V gene, CDR1 is MGHRA and CDR2 is YSYEKL. CDR3 length: 14 residues. CDR3 loop: CASSQDRGPLAQFF. Here the CDR3 DNA reads TGCGCCAGCAGCCAAGATCGGGGACCCTTGGCGCAGTTCTTC.

This clone was counted a few times. The V and J genes are TRBV7-9 and TRBJ2-5; 11 bases match TRBD2. CDR1 is SEHNR, CDR2 FQNEAQ, per germline (reference sequence). The trim removed 3 bases at V and 5 bases at J, leaving 8 bases unmatched. The CDR3 consists of 16 residues. CDR3 amino acids: CASSFGSGRARETQYF. The DNA for the CDR3 is TGTGCCAGCAGCTTCGGTAGCGGGAGGGCGAGGGAGACCCAGTACTTC. The complete variable domain, with remaining parts taken from reference TRBV7-9 and TRBJ2-5, reads DTGVSQNPRHKITKRGQNVTFRCDPISEHNRLYWYRQTLGQGPEFLTYFQNEAQLEKSRLLSDRFSAERPKGSFSTLEIQRTEQGDSAMYLCASSFGSGRARETQYFGPGTRLLVL.

This chain uses TRBV7-9 with TRBJ2-7, with D possibly called TRBD1 or TRBD2 (6 bases each). Trimming took off 6 bases at V and 2 bases at J, with 17 bases between the two ends. Germline V gene sequence: CDR1 SEHNR, CDR2 FQNEAQ (reference sequence). CDR3 length equals 15 residues. CDR3: CASSGGRARTYEQYF. The DNA of the CDR3 is TGTGCCAGCAGTGGGGGGCGGGCACGCACCTACGAGCAGTACTTC.

J is TRBJ2-7 and V is TRBV21-1. TRBV21-1 has pseudogene status. This CDR3 contains 17 residues. This chain's CDR3 is CASSKPPFGLWGDEQYF. In DNA, the CDR3 is TGTGCCAGCAGCAAACCCCCTTTTGGGCTGTGGGGTGACGAGCAGTACTTC.

The chain couples TRBV27 to TRBJ1-1; D uncertain. Germline assignment: CDR1 MNHEY and CDR2 SMNVEV (reference sequence). The CDR3 runs 13 residues. V was pared by 8 bases and J by 0 bases, with 10 bases between. In DNA form, the CDR3 reads TGTGCCAGCGCAGGACTATTGAACACTGAAGCTTTCTTT. It is translated as CASAGLLNTEAFF.

This clone appeared many times. The V and J genes are TRBV7-6 and TRBJ2-3; 9 positions agree with TRBD2. The CDR3 sequence is 14 residues long. Germline lookup yields CDR1 SGHVS and CDR2 FNYEAQ. Unmatched junction bases numbered 4, after V lost 5 bases and J lost 4 bases. In DNA, the CDR3 is TGTGCCAGCAGCGGTGGGACTAGCTCAGATACGCAGTATTTT. Translating gives CASSGGTSSDTQYF.

This clone was counted once. The CDR3 bases are TGTGCCAGCAGCGCTCCGGGACTAGCATCCTACAATGAGCAGTTCTTC. This encodes CASSAPGLASYNEQFF. The gene calls are TRBV11-2 and TRBJ2-1, with 9 bases fitting TRBD2. Per the germline V gene, CDR1 is SGHAT and CDR2 is FQNNGV. This CDR3 contains 16 residues. Trimming removed 5 bases from V and 1 base from J; junction bases left unmatched: 6.

A few counts support this clone. This chain connects TRBV2 to TRBJ2-7; D is ambiguous. CDR1 and CDR2 from the germline V gene are SNHLY and FYNNEI. The CDR3 totals 13 residues. Trimming removed 4 bases at V and 4 bases at J, with 11 bases between. In nucleotides, the CDR3 is TGTGCCAGCAGTGGACTTATAGGATACGAGCAGTACTTC. This translates into CASSGLIGYEQYF.

This chain links TRBV20-1 with TRBJ2-5; D unclear. V lost 3 bases and J 4 bases, leaving 6 bases between the germline ends. Germline-derived CDR1 and CDR2 are DFQATT and SNEGSKA (reference sequence). The CDR3 length is 11 residues. The CDR3 loop is CSASIGETQYF. In nucleotides, the CDR3 is TGCAGTGCTAGCATCGGAGAGACCCAGTACTTC.

This chain connects TRBV6-6 to TRBJ2-7; 9 nucleotides align to TRBD2. Germline-derived CDR1 and CDR2 are MNHNY and SVGAGI (reference sequence). The CDR3 consists of 15 residues. V was pared by 6 bases and J by 2 bases, with 8 bases of the junction left unmatched. In DNA, the CDR3 is TGTGCCAGCAGCCCAGGACTAGCGAAAGCCTACGAGCAGTACTTC. Protein product: CASSPGLAKAYEQYF.

The rearrangement joins TRBV6-1 to TRBJ1-3; no firm D call. Germline V gives CDR1 MNHNS, CDR2 SASEGT. V was pared by 7 bases and J by 0 bases, with 13 bases between. There are 15 residues in the CDR3. CDR3 sequence: CASIPGLSSGNTIYF. In DNA form, the CDR3 reads TGTGCCAGCATCCCCGGACTTTCCTCTGGAAACACCATATATTTT.

The genes are TRBV5-1 and TRBJ2-1, with D perhaps matching TRBD2 (6 bases). In germline, CDR1 is SGHRS, CDR2 YFSETQ. The CDR3 sequence is 12 residues long. Trimming took off 3 bases at V and 8 bases at J, with 9 bases between the two ends. The CDR3 is CASSWGGHEQFF. The CDR3 DNA sequence: TGCGCCAGCAGCTGGGGAGGCCATGAGCAGTTCTTC. Based on the CDR3 plus reference TRBV5-1 and TRBJ2-1, the full variable domain is KAGVTQTPRYLIKTRGQQVTLSCSPISGHRSVSWYQQTPGQGLQFLFEYFSETQRNKGNFPGRFSGRQFSNSRSEMNVSTLELGDSALYLCASSWGGHEQFFGPGTRLTVL.

This clone appeared a single time. V is TRBV28 and J is TRBJ2-5; the D call may be TRBD1 or TRBD2 (5 bases each). V was clipped by 1 base and J by 4 bases, with 10 bases between them. Germline V lookup: CDR1 MDHEN, CDR2 SYDVKM. This CDR3 is built from 14 residues. The CDR3 spells CASSLSGTGETQYF. The CDR3 DNA reads TGTGCCAGCAGTTTATCAGGGACGGGAGAGACCCAGTACTTC.

A few counts support this clone. The chain employs TRBV27 and TRBJ1-2; 7 nucleotides match TRBD1. CDR1 and CDR2 (germline): MNHEY, SMNVEV (reference sequence). Unmatched junction bases numbered 10, after V lost 11 bases and J lost 4 bases. The length of the CDR3 is 13 residues. Here the CDR3 reads CASRDRSPYGYTF. In DNA form, the CDR3 reads TGTGCCTCCCGGGACAGATCCCCCTATGGCTACACCTTC.

The CDR3 loop is CASSSGVAGGYNEQFF. The CDR3 DNA reads as TGTGCCAGCAGCTCAGGAGTAGCGGGAGGGTACAATGAGCAGTTCTTC. The V and J genes are TRBV7-9 and TRBJ2-1; 11 bases map to TRBD2. V lost 4 bases to trimming and J lost 4 bases; unmatched junction nucleotides: 6. The CDR3 totals 16 residues. The germline gives CDR1 SEHNR, CDR2 FQNEAQ (reference sequence).

The chain has TRBV28 and TRBJ1-2; 7 bases agree with TRBD1. The CDR3 runs 15 residues. The V gene end was trimmed by 5 bases and the J gene end by 3 bases; junction bases not matched to a gene: 9. Germline assignment: CDR1 MDHEN and CDR2 SYDVKM. The CDR3 region has the DNA TGTGCCAGCAGTCCATCAGACAGGGCCTACTATGGCTACACCTTC. It encodes CASSPSDRAYYGYTF.

The V call is TRBV28, the J call TRBJ1-1; no reliable D call. Germline CDR1 and CDR2: MDHEN and SYDVKM. The CDR3 extends over 15 amino acids. Trimming stripped 1 base from V and 13 bases from J, with 22 bases between. The CDR3 DNA follows: TGTGCCAGCAGTTTATCCGGGCCGTCCGGAGCCATAGGTTTCTTT. Its translation is CASSLSGPSGAIGFF.

The chain couples TRBV28 to TRBJ2-6, with a possible D match to TRBD2 (5 bases). The CDR3 is 15 amino acids. CDR1 MDHEN and CDR2 SYDVKM come from the germline V gene. The V gene lost 6 bases and the J gene lost 4 bases, with 13 bases spanning the gap. In DNA, the CDR3 is TGTGCCAGCAGGTCCCCCTCGGGGGGGGCCAACGTCCTGACTTTC. It translates to CASRSPSGGANVLTF. Using reference TRBV28 and TRBJ2-6 for the parts outside the CDR3, the full variable domain is DVKVTQSSRYLVKRTGEKVFLECVQDMDHENMFWYRQDPGLGLRLIYFSYDVKMKEKGDIPEGYSVSREKKERFSLILESASTNQTSMYLCASRSPSGGANVLTFGAGSRLTVL.

This CDR3 reads CSAYEVLQFF. CDR3 sequence (DNA): TGCAGTGCTTACGAGGTACTTCAGTTCTTC. The chain recombines TRBV20-1 with TRBJ2-1; D is unclear. The germline CDR1 and CDR2 sequences are DFQATT and SNEGSKA (reference sequence). Trimming stripped 5 bases from V and 13 bases from J, with 12 bases between. CDR3 length: 10 residues.

The table lists this clone with a few counts. This sequence joins TRBV30 and TRBJ1-5; no clear D gene. V was shortened by 5 bases and J by 0 bases, with 14 bases between the two germline ends. The germline CDR1 and CDR2 sequences are GTSNPN and SVGIG (reference sequence). This CDR3 has 15 amino acids. The CDR3 reads CAWGGPSYSNQPQHF. CDR3 DNA: TGTGCCTGGGGAGGGCCGAGTTATAGCAATCAGCCCCAGCATTTT.

The CDR3 sequence: CASSLERGFGANVLTF. For the CDR3, the DNA is TGTGCCAGCAGCTTGGAAAGGGGCTTTGGGGCCAACGTCCTGACTTTC. The chain combines TRBV5-4 with TRBJ2-6; perhaps TRBD1 as D (5 bases). This CDR3 comprises 16 residues. In germline, CDR1 is SGHNT, CDR2 YYREEE (reference sequence). Deletions cut 0 bases from V and 3 bases from J, with 10 bases between.

The chain couples TRBV7-2 to TRBJ2-5, with 8 bases matching TRBD1. The last part of the DNA fits TRBJ2-7 better; the J call may be wrong. CDR1 and CDR2 from the germline V gene are SGHTA and FQGNSA. This CDR3 has 14 residues. The CDR3 sequence: CASRFDRGSYEQYF. CDR3 sequence (DNA): TGTGCCAGCAGATTTGACAGGGGATCATACGAGCAGTACTTC.

V is TRBV9 and J is TRBJ2-1; TRBD2 aligns across 8 bases. Germline CDR1 is SGDLS and CDR2 is YYNGEE. V was pared by 3 bases and J by 8 bases, with 10 bases of the junction left unmatched. CDR3 size: 15 residues. The CDR3 region has the DNA TGTGCCAGCAGCGCCCTAGCGGGTTCCATCGATGAGCAGTTCTTC. Translating gives CASSALAGSIDEQFF.